A single sample is the source of the 24 T cell receptor beta chains below, sequenced in a study of blood T cells in healthy people across ages. Combining a sample-barcoded 5' primer with a J-beta primer mix, a second PCR ran for 7 to 11 cycles. TCRdb re-called the 5' RACE reads with MiXCR, one entry per CDR3 protein. The sample lists under 800,000 distinct CDR3 sequences; over 20% were seen once. The material sequenced was blood. The receptors here all came from a man between 65 and 79 years old in good health.

This clonotype showed up just a few times. V and J are TRBV11-2 and TRBJ2-5, with D perhaps given as TRBD1 or TRBD2 (7 bases each). Deletions cut 2 bases from V and 2 bases from J, with 27 bases between. The germline V gene has CDR1 SGHAT and CDR2 FQNNGV. This CDR3 comprises 20 residues. The CDR3 spells CASSLSARQAGTASQETQYF. The CDR3 coding sequence is TGTGCCAGCAGCTTAAGTGCCCGGCAAGCGGGGACAGCGAGTCAAGAGACCCAGTACTTC.

CDR3: CASSLDPGQNTGELFF. The CDR3 nucleotides read TGTGCCAGCAGCCTAGATCCGGGACAGAACACCGGGGAGCTGTTTTTT. The chain has TRBV3-1 and TRBJ2-2, with a tentative D call TRBD1 (6 bases). The CDR3 sequence is 16 residues long. The germline V and J ends were trimmed by 4 bases and 1 base, with 13 bases remaining between them. Germline V CDR1 and CDR2: LGHDT, YNNKEL (reference sequence).

This clonotype was detected a few times. The chain combines TRBV10-3 with TRBJ1-1; the D is unclear. CDR1 is ENHRY and CDR2 is SYGVKD in the germline V gene. The V gene lost 1 base and the J gene lost 4 bases, with 4 bases spanning the gap. The CDR3 has 12 amino acids. The CDR3 DNA follows: TGTGCCATCAGTGAGTGGGGCACTGAAGCTTTCTTT. Its protein is CAISEWGTEAFF.

This clonotype was found a few times. The chain combines TRBV18 with TRBJ2-7, with TRBD2 matching 9 bases. This CDR3 comprises 14 residues. CDR1 and CDR2 (germline): KGHSH, LQKENI. With V trimmed by 2 bases and J by 2 bases, 1 base remained unmatched. CDR3 sequence: CASSPASGAYEQYF. The CDR3 region has the DNA TGTGCCAGCTCACCAGCTAGCGGGGCCTACGAGCAGTACTTC.

This chain connects TRBV2 to TRBJ2-1; TRBD2 matches 9 bases. In germline, CDR1 is SNHLY, CDR2 FYNNEI. The trim removed 8 bases at V and 6 bases at J, leaving 5 bases unmatched. CDR3 size: 13 residues. The CDR3 loop is CASASGVLNEQFF. The CDR3 nucleotides read TGTGCCAGCGCTAGCGGGGTCCTCAATGAGCAGTTCTTC. Based on the CDR3 plus reference TRBV2 and TRBJ2-1, the full variable domain is EPEVTQTPSHQVTQMGQEVILRCVPISNHLYFYWYRQILGQKVEFLVSFYNNEISEKSEIFDDQFSVERPDGSNFTLKIRSTKLEDSAMYFCASASGVLNEQFFGPGTRLTVL.

The rearrangement joins TRBV4-1 to TRBJ1-1; a weak D match, TRBD1 (6 bases). Trimming shortened V by 1 base and J by 5 bases, and 14 bases separated the two germline ends. Per germline, CDR1 MGHRA and CDR2 YSYEKL. The CDR3 has 15 amino acids. CDR3 in amino acids: CASSQVGRGGTEAFF. In DNA, the CDR3 is TGCGCCAGCAGCCAAGTCGGCCGAGGGGGGACTGAAGCTTTCTTT.

The V gene is TRBV5-1, the J gene TRBJ1-3; no clear D gene. CDR3 size: 13 residues. V gave up 4 bases and J gave up 0 bases, with 5 bases separating them. From germline, CDR1 is SGHRS and CDR2 YFSETQ. CDR3 nucleotide sequence: TGCGCCAGCAGCACTTACTCTGGAAACACCATATATTTT. Protein product: CASSTYSGNTIYF.

This clonotype was recorded a few times. The chain combines TRBV2 with TRBJ2-7; D remains unclear. The CDR3 consists of 11 residues. V gave up 4 bases and J gave up 7 bases, with 8 bases separating them. Germline V CDR1 and CDR2: SNHLY, FYNNEI. This CDR3 reads CASSGLTEQYF. The CDR3, as DNA: TGTGCCAGCAGTGGTTTAACGGAGCAGTACTTC.

The rearrangement joins TRBV30 to TRBJ2-1; 13 bases fit TRBD2. The CDR3 runs 15 residues. The V segment lost 4 bases and the J segment 6 bases; nucleotides outside the gene matches: 6. The germline gives CDR1 GTSNPN, CDR2 SVGIG (reference sequence). As DNA, the CDR3 is TGTGCCTGGATCGGGACTAGCGGGACCTGCAATGAGCAGTTCTTC. Its protein is CAWIGTSGTCNEQFF. The full variable domain, with the rest looked up from reference TRBV30 and TRBJ2-1, is SQTIHQWPATLVQPVGSPLSLECTVEGTSNPNLYWYRQAAGRGLQLLFYSVGIGQISSEVPQNLSASRPQDRQFILSSKKLLLSDSGFYLCAWIGTSGTCNEQFFGPGTRLTVL.

The chain carries TRBV28 and TRBJ2-5; no clear D gene. The DNA matches TRBJ2-1 better at its end, which makes the J call doubtful. CDR3 length equals 12 residues. Per the germline V gene, CDR1 is MDHEN and CDR2 is SYDVKM. The CDR3 DNA follows: TGTGCCAGCAGTTTAGTGGTCGGTGAGCAGTTCTTC. Its protein product is CASSLVVGEQFF.

The rearrangement joins TRBV6-2 or TRBV6-3 to TRBJ1-5; 7 nucleotides match TRBD1. CDR1 MNHEY and CDR2 SVGEGT come from the germline V gene. The CDR3 is made up of 16 amino acids. V lost 5 bases, J lost 1 base, and 8 bases stayed unmatched. The CDR3 reads CASSRSRGFSNQPQHF. The CDR3 nucleotides read TGTGCCAGCAGTAGATCCAGGGGGTTCAGCAATCAGCCCCAGCATTTT.

Concerning this clonotype itself: The junction differs from germline at one of its ends, possibly a read error. V gene TRBV7-6 combines with J gene TRBJ2-6; D gene unclear. In germline, CDR1 is SGHVS, CDR2 FNYEAQ. The CDR3 covers 16 residues. Here the CDR3 reads CASSLTFSSGANVLTF. CDR3 DNA: TGTGCTAGCAGCTTGACTTTTAGCTCTGGGGCCAACGTCCTGACTTTC.

The rearrangement joins TRBV5-1 to TRBJ1-6, with D possibly matching TRBD1 (6 bases). The length of the CDR3 is 15 residues. Trimming removed 0 bases from V and 6 bases from J, with 10 bases in between. Germline CDR1 is SGHRS and CDR2 is YFSETQ. CDR3 residues: CASSLEGGSNSPLHF. The CDR3 DNA reads as TGCGCCAGCAGCTTGGAAGGGGGGAGTAATTCACCCCTCCACTTT.

This clonotype was picked up many times. The J gene is TRBJ1-5, the V gene TRBV20-1, with TRBD1 as a possible D gene (5 bases). The CDR3 contains 15 residues. V shed 4 bases and J shed 7 bases, with 20 bases lying between them. Germline CDR1 is DFQATT and CDR2 is SNEGSKA (reference sequence). Written as DNA, the CDR3 is TGCAGTGCTAACTTGGGGTACGCAGGGCCCCAGCCCCAGCATTTT. It codes for CSANLGYAGPQPQHF.

This clonotype occurred a few times. The chain joins TRBV6-6 to TRBJ1-6; the D gene is possibly TRBD1 (5 bases). The CDR3 sequence is 15 residues long. Trimming cost V 8 bases and J 7 bases, with 18 bases left between them. Germline V CDR1 and CDR2: MNHNY, SVGAGI (reference sequence). The CDR3 sequence: CASGQEGVSNSPLHF. Written as DNA, the CDR3 is TGTGCCAGCGGACAAGAAGGAGTATCCAATTCACCCCTCCACTTT.

This chain connects TRBV12-3 or TRBV12-4 to TRBJ2-3; 12 bases fit TRBD2. The CDR3 is 17 residues long. The V gene end was trimmed by 5 bases and the J gene end by 2 bases; junction bases not matched to a gene: 8. As DNA, the CDR3 is TGTGCCAGCAGTCAGCCCCTAGCGGGAGGGCCCACAGATACGCAGTATTTT. It translates to CASSQPLAGGPTDTQYF.

This clonotype was picked up a small number of times. This chain connects TRBV6-6 to TRBJ2-1, with TRBD1 identical over 7 bases. Trimming cost V 5 bases and J 4 bases; bases outside gene matches: 11. CDR1 is MNHNY, CDR2 SVGAGI, per germline (reference sequence). The CDR3 is 16 residues long. The CDR3, as DNA: TGTGCCAGCAGTACCACAGGGGTAGCGAGGTACAATGAGCAGTTCTTC. It translates to CASSTTGVARYNEQFF.

In its sample, this clonotype was seen a few times. The chain uses TRBV7-9 and TRBJ2-3; D is perhaps TRBD2 (5 bases). The CDR3 is made up of 13 amino acids. Trimming shortened V by 5 bases and J by 4 bases, and 10 bases separated the two germline ends. The V gene's germline CDR1 is SEHNR and CDR2 FQNEAQ (reference sequence). In nucleotides, the CDR3 is TGTGCCAGCAGCGAACTAGGACCAGATACGCAGTATTTT. Its translation: CASSELGPDTQYF. Looking up the rest from reference TRBV7-9 and TRBJ2-3 gives the full variable domain: DTGVSQNPRHKITKRGQNVTFRCDPISEHNRLYWYRQTLGQGPEFLTYFQNEAQLEKSRLLSDRFSAERPKGSFSTLEIQRTEQGDSAMYLCASSELGPDTQYFGPGTRLTVL.

The chain joins TRBV18 to TRBJ2-4; D possibly corresponds to TRBD1 (6 bases). CDR1 and CDR2 (germline): KGHSH, LQKENI. The CDR3 is made up of 15 amino acids. Trimming cost V 3 bases and J 0 bases, with 9 bases left between them. CDR3 DNA: TGTGCCAGCTCACCCAGACAGGTAGCCAAAAACATTCAGTACTTC. It yields the protein CASSPRQVAKNIQYF.

This clonotype was recorded at least ten times. The CDR3 nucleotides are TGTGCCAGCAGTTACGCAACTAGCGGGAGGTACCGTAGCTCCTACAATGAGCAGTTCTTC. Translation: CASSYATSGRYRSSYNEQFF. V is TRBV6-2 or TRBV6-3 and J is TRBJ2-1, with 12 bases lining up with TRBD2. Germline V gene data show CDR1 as MNHEY and CDR2 as SVGEGT. Losses at the gene ends were 2 bases for V and 0 bases for J; bases not matched to a gene: 11. The CDR3 length is 20 residues.

The chain couples TRBV7-9 to TRBJ2-7; 10 nucleotides agree with TRBD1. Germline assignment: CDR1 SEHNR and CDR2 FQNEAQ (reference sequence). The CDR3 runs 15 residues. J gave up 0 bases and V 5 bases, and 4 bases lay outside the gene matches. DNA of the CDR3: TGTGCCAGCAGCCGGACAGGGGGTGACTCCTACGAGCAGTACTTC. It yields the protein CASSRTGGDSYEQYF.

This clonotype has only a few counts. The rearrangement uses TRBV7-8 and TRBJ2-5; weak D call: TRBD1 (6 bases). TRBJ2-1 matches the DNA end more closely, so the J call is doubtful. Germline CDR1 SGHVS, CDR2 FQNEAQ. The CDR3 sequence is 14 residues long. CDR3 loop: CASSLMGAPNEQFF. The CDR3 coding sequence is TGTGCCAGCAGCTTAATGGGGGCGCCCAATGAGCAGTTCTTC.

This clonotype was detected ten times or more. The chain links TRBV24-1 to TRBJ2-7; D assignment may be TRBD1 or TRBD2 (6 bases each). CDR1 KGHDR and CDR2 SFDVKD come from the germline V gene. V was trimmed by 2 bases and J by 3 bases, leaving 13 bases between them. The CDR3 consists of 15 residues. This CDR3 is CATSDSRGQIYEQYF. CDR3 DNA: TGTGCCACCAGTGATTCCCGGGGGCAGATCTACGAGCAGTACTTC.

V and J are TRBV27 and TRBJ1-1; D is perhaps TRBD1 (6 bases). V was pared by 0 bases and J by 3 bases, with 14 bases between. Per germline, CDR1 MNHEY and CDR2 SMNVEV (reference sequence). The CDR3 has 16 amino acids. The CDR3 bases are TGTGCCAGCAGTTTATCGTCACAGGGAGTGGACACTGAAGCTTTCTTT. This gives the protein CASSLSSQGVDTEAFF.